Presented here are 4 T cell receptor beta chains from one specimen sequenced in a study of blood T cell repertoires in COVID-19. The protocol was immunoSEQ multiplex PCR, while the TCRdb copy is restricted to in-frame clones and leaves out a portion. Here the sample spans over 85,000 clones, around 90% being singletons. Sequencing used peripheral blood. Receptor source: an elderly woman with active COVID-19.

The V gene is TRBV15, the J gene TRBJ2-7; D is possibly TRBD2 (5 bases). The germline V gene has CDR1 LNHNV and CDR2 YYDKDF (reference sequence). This CDR3 region has 14 residues. V shed 0 bases and J shed 7 bases, with 13 bases lying between them. This CDR3 reads CATSREGLAREQYF. The CDR3 DNA reads as TGTGCCACCAGCAGAGAAGGGCTAGCCCGGGAGCAGTACTTC.

The chain joins TRBV3-1 (or the pseudogene TRBV3-2) to TRBJ2-1; 8 bases line up with TRBD2. V trimming: 4 bases; J trimming: 7 bases; junction bases outside the gene matches: 6. From germline, CDR1 is LGHDT and CDR2 YNNKEL (reference sequence). The CDR3 consists of 14 residues. The CDR3 DNA is TGTGCCAGCAGCCCCCAGACTAGCGTAAATGAGCAGTTCTTC. Translating it yields CASSPQTSVNEQFF.

The rearrangement joins TRBV28 to TRBJ2-5; the D gene is possibly TRBD2 (5 bases). Trimming cost V 7 bases and J 5 bases, with 17 bases left between them. The germline V gene encodes CDR1 MDHEN and CDR2 SYDVKM. The CDR3 sequence is 14 residues long. CDR3 sequence reads: CASKAVNGGETQYF. The CDR3 bases are TGTGCCAGCAAGGCGGTAAACGGCGGGGAGACCCAGTACTTC.

J is TRBJ2-3 and V is TRBV4-2; D perhaps matches TRBD2 (5 bases). V was pared by 1 base and J by 6 bases, with 11 bases between. In germline, CDR1 is LGHNA, CDR2 YNFKEQ. CDR3 length: 14 amino acids. CDR3 in amino acids: CASSQGSAADTQYF. As DNA, the CDR3 is TGTGCCAGCAGCCAAGGGTCAGCGGCGGATACGCAGTATTTT.